This T cell receptor (delta chain) was captured by sequencing in a study of γδ T cells in repeated Plasmodium falciparum infection. At the level of the study: Each infection was followed by sampling at 21 days, plus baseline and some pre-infection draws.

Flow sorting of PBMC yielded separate Vgamma9/Vdelta2+ and Vdelta2-negative gammadelta T cell populations for bulk repertoire analysis. V dropped 0 bases and J dropped 3; count of bases not matched to a gene: 9. The CDR3 runs to 17 residues. The V gene's germline CDR1 is TSWWSYY and CDR2 QGS. TCRdb redid the clone calls on the multiplex PCR reads with CATT. The sample lists 90,000 to 95,000 delta-chain clones, over 0.75% occurring once. This clone was picked up a small number of times. The amino acid sequence in TCRdb belongs to a much larger clone and departs from this DNA's translation at residue 8, likely a sequencing read error; the sequence shown is translated from the DNA.

The receptor was isolated from a pool of human donors (malaria-infected and uninfected, not separated). The sequencing input was gamma-delta T cells from blood. The rearrangement uses TRDV1 and TRDJ1; TRDD3 aligns across 8 bases. This CDR3 is CALGELGPGYAADKLIF. Written as DNA, the CDR3 is TGTGCTCTTGGGGAACTAGGGCCGGGATACGCGGCCGATAAACTCATCTTT.